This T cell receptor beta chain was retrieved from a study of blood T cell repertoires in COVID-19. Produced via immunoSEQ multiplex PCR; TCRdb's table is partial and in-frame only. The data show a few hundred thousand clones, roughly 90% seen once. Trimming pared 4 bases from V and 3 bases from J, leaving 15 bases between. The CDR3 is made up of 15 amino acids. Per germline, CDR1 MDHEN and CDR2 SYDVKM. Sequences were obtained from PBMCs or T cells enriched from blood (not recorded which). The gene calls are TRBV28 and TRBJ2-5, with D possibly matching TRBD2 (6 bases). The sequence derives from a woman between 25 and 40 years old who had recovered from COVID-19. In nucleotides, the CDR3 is TGTGCCAGCAGTTGGGGCGGGGAGACCGAAGAGACCCAGTACTTC. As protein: CASSWGGETEETQYF.